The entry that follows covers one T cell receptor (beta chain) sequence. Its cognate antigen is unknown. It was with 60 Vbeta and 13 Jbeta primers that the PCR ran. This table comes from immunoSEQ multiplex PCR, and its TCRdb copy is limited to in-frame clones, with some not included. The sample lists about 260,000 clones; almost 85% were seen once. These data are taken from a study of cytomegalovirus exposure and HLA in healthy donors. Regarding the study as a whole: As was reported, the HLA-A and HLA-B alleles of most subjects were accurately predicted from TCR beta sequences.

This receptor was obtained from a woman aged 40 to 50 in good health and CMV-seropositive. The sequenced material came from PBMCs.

CDR3 bases: TGTGCCAGCAGTCGCGAGATACACGAGCAGTACTTC. Protein: CASSREIHEQYF. This chain connects TRBV2 to TRBJ2-7; D is uncertain. Germline V gene data show CDR1 as SNHLY and CDR2 as FYNNEI. The CDR3 totals 12 residues. The germline V and J ends were trimmed by 5 bases and 5 bases, with 10 bases remaining between them.